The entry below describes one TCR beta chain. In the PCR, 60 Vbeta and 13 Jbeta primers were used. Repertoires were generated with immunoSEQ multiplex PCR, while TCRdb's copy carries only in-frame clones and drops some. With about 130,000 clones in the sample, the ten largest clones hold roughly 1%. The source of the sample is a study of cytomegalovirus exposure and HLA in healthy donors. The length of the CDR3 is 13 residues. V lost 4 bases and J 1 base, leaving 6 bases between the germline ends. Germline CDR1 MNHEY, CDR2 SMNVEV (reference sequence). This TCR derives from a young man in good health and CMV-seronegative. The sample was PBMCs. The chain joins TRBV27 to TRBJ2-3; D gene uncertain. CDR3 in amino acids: CASSSAGTDTQYF. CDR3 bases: TGTGCCAGCAGTTCGGCGGGCACAGATACGCAGTATTTT.